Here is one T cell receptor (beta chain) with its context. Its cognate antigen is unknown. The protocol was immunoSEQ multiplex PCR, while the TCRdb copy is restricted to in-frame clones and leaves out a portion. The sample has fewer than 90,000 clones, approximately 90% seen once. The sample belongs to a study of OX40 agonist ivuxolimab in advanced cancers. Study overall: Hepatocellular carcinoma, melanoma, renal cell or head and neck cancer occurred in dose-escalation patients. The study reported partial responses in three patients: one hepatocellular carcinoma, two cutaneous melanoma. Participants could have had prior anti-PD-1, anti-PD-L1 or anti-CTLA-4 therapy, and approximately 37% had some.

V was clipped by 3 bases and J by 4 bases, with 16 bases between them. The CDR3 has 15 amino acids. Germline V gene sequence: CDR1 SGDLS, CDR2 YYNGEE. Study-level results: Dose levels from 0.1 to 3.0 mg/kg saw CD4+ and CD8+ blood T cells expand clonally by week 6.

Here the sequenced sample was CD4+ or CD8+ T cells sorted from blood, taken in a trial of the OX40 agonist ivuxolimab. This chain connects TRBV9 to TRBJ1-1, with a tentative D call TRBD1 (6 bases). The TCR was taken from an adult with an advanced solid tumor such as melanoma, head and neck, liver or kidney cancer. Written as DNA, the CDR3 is TGTGCCAGCAGCGCGAGATCCAGGGGAGGCACTGAAGCTTTCTTT. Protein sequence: CASSARSRGGTEAFF.